These T cell receptor beta chains were read from a single sample in a study of T cell responses to AZD1222 COVID-19 vaccine. Produced via immunoSEQ multiplex PCR; TCRdb's table is partial and in-frame only. Here the sample spans about 120,000 clones, 90% to 95% being singletons. The input for sequencing was peripheral blood, taken on day 0 of AZD1222 vaccination. The origin of the receptors is an adult in good health. CDR3s include the opening cysteine and the closing phenylalanine or tryptophan.

>TRBV7-2
CASSQLARAKNIQYF
>TRBV6-5
CASNLNGYTEAFF
>TRBV24-1
CATSDHRGQPQHF
>TRBV11-1
CASSLRSRWETQYF
>TRBV20-1
CSASNALHTF
>TRBV29-1
CSVEVTKSEQYF
>TRBV19
CASNPGPGGYEQYF
>TRBV7-9
CASSLAPGNGYTF
>TRBV6-2/TRBV6-3
CASSSPDRTYEQYF
>TRBV7-2
CASRPGGAGELFF
>TRBV6-2/TRBV6-3
CASSFVLANTGELFF
>TRBV4-3
CASSQDRTVNQPQHF